The 5 T cell receptor beta chains below come from one sample, sequenced in a study of kidney transplant recipient with SARS-CoV-2 infection. TCRdb reprocessed the reads with MiXCR, giving one entry per CDR3 protein. The sample lists under 250,000 distinct CDR3 sequences, 25% to 35% occurring once. Source: a blood sample, taken at baseline and between days 110 and 120 from a kidney transplant recipient. All receptors come from a male patient between 25 and 39 years old who had COVID-19 and was a kidney transplant recipient. These T cells may partly come from the graft donor.

The table lists this clonotype with many counts. The chain recombines TRBV5-5 with TRBJ1-2, with D uncertain. The germline V gene has CDR1 SGHKS and CDR2 YYEKEE (reference sequence). With 7 bases removed from V and 4 bases from J, the gap between germline ends came to 23 bases. The CDR3 runs to 16 residues. CDR3 in amino acids: CASWNDVSRKTYGYTF. The CDR3 nucleotides are TGTGCCAGCTGGAATGATGTCTCGCGAAAGACCTATGGCTACACCTTC.

In its sample, this clonotype was seen many times. J is TRBJ1-2 and V is TRBV10-3; D may be TRBD1 (5 bases). From germline, CDR1 is ENHRY and CDR2 SYGVKD. The germline V and J ends were trimmed by 4 bases and 5 bases, with 32 bases remaining between them. This CDR3 spans 20 amino acids. The chain's CDR3 is CAISVQGLEPDTIPLYGYTF. The DNA of the CDR3 is TGTGCCATCAGTGTCCAGGGATTGGAGCCCGACACAATCCCGCTTTATGGCTACACCTTC.

This clonotype was observed many times. J is TRBJ1-5 and V is TRBV19, with D possibly matching TRBD1 (5 bases). Between the trimmed V and J ends, which lost 1 base and 4 bases, there was a span of 11 bases. This CDR3 is built from 15 residues. Germline lookup yields CDR1 LNHDA and CDR2 SQIVND (reference sequence). In nucleotides, the CDR3 is TGTGCCAGTAGTATAGTTGAGGCAGGGAATCAGCCCCAGCATTTT. Encoded protein: CASSIVEAGNQPQHF.

This clonotype has ten or more counts. The chain recombines TRBV20-1 with TRBJ1-2, with 7 bases that match TRBD1. With 6 bases clipped from V and 2 bases from J, the junction kept 6 bases outside the gene matches. Germline V gene data show CDR1 as DFQATT and CDR2 as SNEGSKA (reference sequence). This CDR3 has 13 amino acids. This CDR3 reads CSAPTTGNYGYTF. The CDR3 nucleotides read TGCAGTGCCCCCACGACAGGGAACTATGGCTACACCTTC.

On this clonotype itself: A clone one base away is much larger, so this may be a read error. The genes are TRBV12-2 and TRBJ1-2. TRBV12-2 is tagged as a pseudogene. The CDR3 sequence is 17 residues long. The CDR3 DNA sequence: TGTGCAAGTCGCACTGCGTTGACTCCACGAAAGACCTATGGCTACACCTTC. This gives the protein CASRTALTPRKTYGYTF.